This paragraph reports one T cell receptor beta chain. The source of the sample is a study of blood T cell repertoires in COVID-19. Participants were aged roughly 18 to 89 years from roughly 26 US areas. Libraries were prepared by immunoSEQ multiplex PCR; TCRdb keeps only in-frame clonotypes and omits some of them. The data contain about 160,000 clones, around 83% of them singletons. CDR3 length: 15 amino acids. Looked up from germline, CDR1 is KGHDR and CDR2 is SFDVKD. J lost 1 base, V lost 4 bases, and 5 bases had no gene match. The sample taken for sequencing was PBMCs or T cells enriched from blood (not recorded which). This sequence was found in a woman in her fifties or sixties in a cohort exposed to, infected with or recovered from COVID-19 (not recorded which). The chain joins TRBV24-1 to TRBJ2-5; 7 nucleotides line up with TRBD1. The CDR3 DNA follows: TGTGCCACCAGTGACCAACAGGGGCTCCAAGAGACCCAGTACTTC. This encodes CATSDQQGLQETQYF.